This TCR beta chain is drawn from a study of immune evolution from preneoplasia to lung adenocarcinoma. Study-wide findings and caveats: Normal lung had the highest top T cell clone frequencies. Clonality was highest in normal lung, lower in later-stage lesions apparently.

To note about this clone: Its antigen is unidentified.

The germline V gene has CDR1 MGHDK and CDR2 SYGVNS. Trimming stripped 7 bases from V and 6 bases from J, with 20 bases between. This CDR3 contains 15 residues. Sequenced by immunoSEQ multiplex PCR; TCRdb stores in-frame clones only, minus some. The sample lists thousands of clones, more than 70% occurring once. H&E slides confirmed each diagnosis, reviewed by two pathologists independently. Sequenced input: FFPE adjacent normal lung tissue. This clonotype originated in a person aged 60-79 years with lung adenocarcinoma. V and J are TRBV25-1 and TRBJ2-3; TRBD1 might be the D (6 bases). The CDR3, as DNA: TGTGCCAGCAACCGAGAAGGCAGGGGTACCGATACGCAGTATTTT. Protein: CASNREGRGTDTQYF. The variable domain in full, completed from reference TRBV25-1 and TRBJ2-3, reads EADIYQTPRYLVIGTGKKITLECSQTMGHDKMYWYQQDPGMELHLIHYSYGVNSTEKGDLSSESTVSRIRTEHFPLTLESARPSHTSQYLCASNREGRGTDTQYFGPGTRLTVL.